The T cell receptor beta chain described here comes from a study of T cell repertoires in ileal Crohn's disease. This CDR3 contains 13 residues. CDR1 and CDR2 from the germline V gene are SGHDT and YYEEEE. Between the trimmed V and J ends, which lost 1 base and 6 bases, there was a span of 10 bases. Profiling relied on immunoSEQ multiplex PCR, and the TCRdb table lists in-frame clones only, not all of them. The table lists about 3,800 clones, around 83% of them singletons. This clonotype was sampled from an adult with Crohn's disease. Sequences were obtained from ileal tissue. The chain combines TRBV5-6 with TRBJ1-2; D is unclear. This chain's CDR3 is CASSLYPSDGYTF. The CDR3 coding sequence is TGTGCCAGCAGCTTGTACCCATCGGATGGCTACACCTTC.